A single sample is the source of the 13 T cell receptor beta chains below, sequenced in a study of T cell responses to AZD1222 COVID-19 vaccine. Assay used: immunoSEQ multiplex PCR; TCRdb lists only in-frame clones, some missing. The sample contains about 140,000 clones, 85% to 90% of which appear only once. Material: peripheral blood, obtained 28 days after the second AZD1222 dose. The source is an adult who received the AZD1222 COVID-19 vaccine.

This clone was seen a single time. The chain is built from TRBV28 and TRBJ2-3; D may correspond to TRBD1 or TRBD2 (5 bases each). The V gene's germline CDR1 is MDHEN and CDR2 SYDVKM. CDR3 length equals 13 residues. The ends were cut back, 6 bases at V and 3 bases at J, with 10 bases in the middle. Here the CDR3 reads CASRMGVTDTQYF. In DNA form, the CDR3 reads TGTGCCAGCAGGATGGGGGTAACAGATACGCAGTATTTT.

V gene TRBV18 combines with J gene TRBJ2-1; D unclear. Trimming took off 4 bases at V and 8 bases at J, with 6 bases between the two ends. This CDR3 is built from 11 residues. Germline V gene sequence: CDR1 KGHSH, CDR2 LQKENI. The CDR3 loop is CASSRLDEQFF. The CDR3 DNA reads TGTGCCAGCTCACGGTTGGATGAGCAGTTCTTC.

The chain couples TRBV28 to TRBJ1-6; 9 bases are shared with TRBD1. This CDR3 is built from 18 residues. CDR1 is MDHEN and CDR2 is SYDVKM in the germline V gene. The V gene end was trimmed by 3 bases and the J gene end by 7 bases; junction bases not matched to a gene: 13. The CDR3 is CASSFTGGLNELNSPLHF. The CDR3 nucleotides read TGTGCCAGCAGTTTCACAGGGGGCCTTAACGAGCTGAATTCACCCCTCCACTTT.

The V call is TRBV3-1 (or the pseudogene TRBV3-2), the J call TRBJ2-2; 11 bases match TRBD2. Germline V lookup: CDR1 LGHDT, CDR2 YNNKEL (reference sequence). V was pared by 4 bases and J by 4 bases, with 5 bases of the junction left unmatched. The CDR3 is 16 residues long. The CDR3 region has the DNA TGTGCCAGCAGCCCCATAGCGGGAGGGATCACCGGGGAGCTGTTTTTT. Amino acid sequence: CASSPIAGGITGELFF.

The chain joins TRBV29-1 to TRBJ1-4; 12 bases agree with TRBD1. Trimming at V came to 6 bases and at J to 8 bases, leaving 4 bases not matched to a gene. There are 13 residues in the CDR3. The V gene's germline CDR1 is SQVTM and CDR2 ANQGSEA. This chain's CDR3 is CSVGTGGAEKLFF. The CDR3 DNA reads TGCAGCGTGGGGACAGGGGGCGCGGAAAAACTGTTTTTT.

This clone was observed a single time. V gene TRBV6-6 combines with J gene TRBJ2-1; 7 bases align to TRBD1. V dropped 10 bases and J dropped 5; count of bases not matched to a gene: 8. Germline V gene data show CDR1 as MNHNY and CDR2 as SVGAGI (reference sequence). The CDR3 runs to 13 residues. CDR3 protein: CATGTAPNNEQFF. The DNA for the CDR3 is TGTGCCACAGGGACAGCCCCTAACAATGAGCAGTTCTTC.

This clone has a single count. The CDR3 is CASSLEGGHNEQFF. For the CDR3, the DNA is TGCGCCAGCAGCTTGGAGGGAGGGCACAATGAGCAGTTCTTC. This rearrangement joins TRBV5-1 to TRBJ2-1; 7 bases line up with TRBD2. Germline V gives CDR1 SGHRS, CDR2 YFSETQ. The CDR3 is 14 residues long. The J segment lost 5 bases and the V segment lost 0 bases, leaving 2 bases of the junction unmatched.

The gene calls are TRBV20-1 and TRBJ1-2, with D perhaps TRBD1 (5 bases). Per germline, CDR1 DFQATT and CDR2 SNEGSKA (reference sequence). The CDR3 has 12 residues. Deletions cut 3 bases from V and 9 bases from J, with 14 bases between. CDR3 bases: TGCAGTGCTAGTTCTGGGGGATCGCGCTACACCTTC. Amino acid sequence: CSASSGGSRYTF.

This chain joins TRBV5-1 and TRBJ2-5; TRBD1 matches 7 bases. After removal of 2 bases from V and 5 bases from J, the junction contained 3 bases not matched to a gene. The length of the CDR3 is 13 residues. In germline, CDR1 is SGHRS, CDR2 YFSETQ. This CDR3 reads CASSLGGLETQYF. CDR3 nucleotides: TGCGCCAGCAGCTTAGGGGGCCTTGAGACCCAGTACTTC.

The V and J genes are TRBV28 and TRBJ1-2, with D hard to call. This CDR3 contains 14 residues. V gave up 2 bases and J gave up 1 base, with 8 bases separating them. Germline CDR1 MDHEN, CDR2 SYDVKM. CDR3 in DNA: TGTGCCAGCAGTTTAGTGTCGGATAACTATGGCTACACCTTC. It is translated as CASSLVSDNYGYTF.

The chain is built from TRBV29-1 and TRBJ2-1; the D gene is possibly TRBD2 (5 bases). There are 13 residues in the CDR3. V lost 3 bases and J lost 6, with 12 bases in between. CDR1 SQVTM and CDR2 ANQGSEA come from the germline V gene. The CDR3 loop reads CSVDGNGVNEQFF. The CDR3 region has the DNA TGCAGCGTTGACGGGAACGGGGTCAATGAGCAGTTCTTC.

This clone was seen more than once but under ten times. The V call is TRBV6-4, the J call TRBJ1-1; D is perhaps TRBD1 (5 bases). The germline V gene has CDR1 MRHNA and CDR2 SNTAGT. Deletions cut 3 bases from V and 4 bases from J, with 15 bases between. The CDR3 is 15 residues long. The CDR3 loop is CASSEGQGGSTEAFF. DNA of the CDR3: TGTGCCAGCAGTGAAGGGCAGGGTGGAAGCACTGAAGCTTTCTTT.

The gene calls are TRBV7-3 and TRBJ2-2; D is perhaps TRBD1 (6 bases). V lost 2 bases and J 5 bases, leaving 6 bases between the germline ends. The CDR3 totals 13 residues. Germline V gene sequence: CDR1 SGHTA, CDR2 FQGTGA. The CDR3: CASSLQGTGELFF. CDR3 nucleotides: TGTGCCAGCAGCTTACAGGGGACCGGGGAGCTGTTTTTT.